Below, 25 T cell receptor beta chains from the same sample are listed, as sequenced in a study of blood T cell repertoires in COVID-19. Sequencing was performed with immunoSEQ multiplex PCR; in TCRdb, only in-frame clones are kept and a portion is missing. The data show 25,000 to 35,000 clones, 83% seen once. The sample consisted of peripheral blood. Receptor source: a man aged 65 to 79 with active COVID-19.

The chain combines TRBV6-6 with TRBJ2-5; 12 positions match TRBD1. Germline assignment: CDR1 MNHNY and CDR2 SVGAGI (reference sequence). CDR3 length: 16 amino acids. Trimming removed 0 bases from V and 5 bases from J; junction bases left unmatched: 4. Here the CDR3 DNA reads TGTGCCAGCAGTTACTCGGGGACAGGGGGCTCGGAGACCCAGTACTTC. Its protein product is CASSYSGTGGSETQYF.

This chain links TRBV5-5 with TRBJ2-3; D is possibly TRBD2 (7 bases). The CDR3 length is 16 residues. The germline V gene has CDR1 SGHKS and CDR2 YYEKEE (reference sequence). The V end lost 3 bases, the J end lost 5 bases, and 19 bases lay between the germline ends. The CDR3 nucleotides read TGTGCCAGCAGCTGGGGGGGCCAACCCCAAGGAGATACGCAGTATTTT. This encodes CASSWGGQPQGDTQYF.

CDR3 residues: CASTRSWGDTEAFF. CDR3 nucleotide sequence: TGTGCCAGTACCCGGAGCTGGGGGGACACTGAAGCTTTCTTT. J is TRBJ1-1 and V is TRBV19, with D possibly being TRBD1 (5 bases). Germline CDR1 and CDR2: LNHDA and SQIVND (reference sequence). There are 14 residues in the CDR3. V dropped 7 bases and J dropped 3 bases, with 15 bases sitting between them.

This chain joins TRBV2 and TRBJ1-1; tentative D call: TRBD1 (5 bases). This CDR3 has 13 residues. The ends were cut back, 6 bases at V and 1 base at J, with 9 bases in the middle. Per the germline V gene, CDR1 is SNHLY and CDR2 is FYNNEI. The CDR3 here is CASSYGGNTEAFF. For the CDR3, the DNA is TGTGCCAGCAGCTACGGGGGGAACACTGAAGCTTTCTTT.

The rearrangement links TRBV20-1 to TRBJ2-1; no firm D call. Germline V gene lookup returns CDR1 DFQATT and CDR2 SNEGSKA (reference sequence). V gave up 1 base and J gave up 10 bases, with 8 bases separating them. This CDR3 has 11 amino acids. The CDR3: CSARAHREQFF. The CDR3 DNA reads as TGCAGTGCTAGAGCCCACAGAGAGCAGTTCTTC.

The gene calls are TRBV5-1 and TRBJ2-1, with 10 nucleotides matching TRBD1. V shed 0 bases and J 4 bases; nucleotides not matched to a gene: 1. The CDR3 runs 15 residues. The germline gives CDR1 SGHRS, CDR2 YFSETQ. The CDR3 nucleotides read TGCGCCAGCAGCTTGGAGGACAGGGGGTACAATGAGCAGTTCTTC. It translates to CASSLEDRGYNEQFF.

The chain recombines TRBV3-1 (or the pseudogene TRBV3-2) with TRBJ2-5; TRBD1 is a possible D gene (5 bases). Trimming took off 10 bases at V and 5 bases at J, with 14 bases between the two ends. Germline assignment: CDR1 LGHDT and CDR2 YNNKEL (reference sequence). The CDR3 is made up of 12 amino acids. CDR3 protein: CATCRAGETQYF. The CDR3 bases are TGTGCCACCTGCAGGGCCGGGGAGACCCAGTACTTC.

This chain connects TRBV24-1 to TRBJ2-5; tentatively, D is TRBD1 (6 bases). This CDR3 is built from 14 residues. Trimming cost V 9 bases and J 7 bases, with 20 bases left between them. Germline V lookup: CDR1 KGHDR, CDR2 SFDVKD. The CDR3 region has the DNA TGTGCCACCGGCCGGGCAGGGGAGCAGGGGACCCAGTACTTC. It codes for CATGRAGEQGTQYF.

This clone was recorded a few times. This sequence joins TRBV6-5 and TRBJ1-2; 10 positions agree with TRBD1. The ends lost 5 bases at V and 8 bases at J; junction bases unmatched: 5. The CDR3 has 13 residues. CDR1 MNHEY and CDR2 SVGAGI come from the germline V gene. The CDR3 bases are TGTGCCAGCAGTCACGGGACAGGGGTCGGCTACACCTTC. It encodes CASSHGTGVGYTF.

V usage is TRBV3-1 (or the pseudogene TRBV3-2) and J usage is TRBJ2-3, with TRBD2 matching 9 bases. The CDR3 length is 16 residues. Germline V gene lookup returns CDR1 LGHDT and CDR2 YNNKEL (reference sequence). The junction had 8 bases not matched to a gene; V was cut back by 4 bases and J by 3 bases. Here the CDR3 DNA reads TGTGCCAGCAGCCGAAGGCCTAGCGGGACAACAGATACGCAGTATTTT. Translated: CASSRRPSGTTDTQYF.

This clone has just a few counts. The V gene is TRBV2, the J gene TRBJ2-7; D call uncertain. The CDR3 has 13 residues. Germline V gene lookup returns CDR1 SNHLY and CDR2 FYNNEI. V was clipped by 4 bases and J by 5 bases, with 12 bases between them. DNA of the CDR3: TGTGCCAGCAGTGCTTGGGCAAACCACGAGCAGTACTTC. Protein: CASSAWANHEQYF.

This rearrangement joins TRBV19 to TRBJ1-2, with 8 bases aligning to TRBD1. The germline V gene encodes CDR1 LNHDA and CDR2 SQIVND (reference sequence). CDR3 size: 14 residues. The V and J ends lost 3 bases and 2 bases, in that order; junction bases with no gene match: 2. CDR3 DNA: TGTGCCAGTAGTATCAGGGGGCGGAACTATGGCTACACCTTC. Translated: CASSIRGRNYGYTF.

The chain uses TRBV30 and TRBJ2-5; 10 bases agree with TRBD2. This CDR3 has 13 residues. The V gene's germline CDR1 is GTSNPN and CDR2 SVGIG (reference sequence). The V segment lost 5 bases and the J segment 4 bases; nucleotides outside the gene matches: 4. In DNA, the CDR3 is TGTGCCTGGTTAGCGGGAGGAGGAGAGACCCAGTACTTC. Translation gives CAWLAGGGETQYF.

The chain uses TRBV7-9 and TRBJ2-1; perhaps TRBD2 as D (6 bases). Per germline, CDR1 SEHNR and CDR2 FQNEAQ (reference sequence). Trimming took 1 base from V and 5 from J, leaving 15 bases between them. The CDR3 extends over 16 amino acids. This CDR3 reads CASSLVPGEGDNEQFF. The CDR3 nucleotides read TGTGCCAGCAGCTTAGTCCCGGGGGAAGGAGACAATGAGCAGTTCTTC.

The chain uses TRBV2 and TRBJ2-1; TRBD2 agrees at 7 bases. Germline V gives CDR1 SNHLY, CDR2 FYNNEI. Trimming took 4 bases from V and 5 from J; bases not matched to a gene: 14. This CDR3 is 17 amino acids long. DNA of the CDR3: TGTGCCAGCAGTGGGGGAGGGGCTAGCGTATCTAACAATGAGCAGTTCTTC. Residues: CASSGGGASVSNNEQFF.

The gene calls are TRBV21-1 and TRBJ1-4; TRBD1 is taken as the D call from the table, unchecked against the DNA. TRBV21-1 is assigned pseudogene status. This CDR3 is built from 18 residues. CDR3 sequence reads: CASSKVLLQGLYHEKLFF. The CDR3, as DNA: TGTGCCAGCAGCAAAGTCCTCCTACAGGGCCTGTACCATGAAAAACTGTTTTTT.

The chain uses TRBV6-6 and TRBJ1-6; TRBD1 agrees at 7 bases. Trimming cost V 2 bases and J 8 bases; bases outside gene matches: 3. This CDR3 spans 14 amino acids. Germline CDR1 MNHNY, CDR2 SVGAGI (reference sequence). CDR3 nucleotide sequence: TGTGCCAGCAGTTACACCAGGGGGGATTCACCCCTCCACTTT. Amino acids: CASSYTRGDSPLHF.

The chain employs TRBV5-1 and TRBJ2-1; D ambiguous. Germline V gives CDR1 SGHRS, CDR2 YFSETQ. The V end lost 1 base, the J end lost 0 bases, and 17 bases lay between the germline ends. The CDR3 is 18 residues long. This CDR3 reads CASSLFSFGGSSYNEQFF. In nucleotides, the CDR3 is TGCGCCAGCAGCTTGTTTAGTTTCGGCGGAAGCTCCTACAATGAGCAGTTCTTC.

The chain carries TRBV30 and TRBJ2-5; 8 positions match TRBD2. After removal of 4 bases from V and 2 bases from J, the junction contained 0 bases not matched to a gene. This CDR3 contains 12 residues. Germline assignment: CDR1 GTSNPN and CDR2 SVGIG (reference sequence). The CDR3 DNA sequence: TGTGCCTGGACTAGCGGGCAAGAGACCCAGTACTTC. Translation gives CAWTSGQETQYF.

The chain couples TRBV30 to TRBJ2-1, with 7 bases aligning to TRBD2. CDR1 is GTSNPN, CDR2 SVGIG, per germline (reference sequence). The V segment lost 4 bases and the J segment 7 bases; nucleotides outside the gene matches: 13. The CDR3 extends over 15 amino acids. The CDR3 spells CAWNPGPVGGNEQFF. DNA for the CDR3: TGTGCCTGGAATCCGGGACCTGTGGGGGGGAATGAGCAGTTCTTC.

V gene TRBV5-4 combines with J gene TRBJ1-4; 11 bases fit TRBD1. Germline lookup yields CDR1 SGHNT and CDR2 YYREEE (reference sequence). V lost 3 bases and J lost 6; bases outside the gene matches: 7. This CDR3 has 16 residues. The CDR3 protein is CASSSRTGGLDEKLFF. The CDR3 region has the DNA TGTGCCAGCAGCTCTCGGACAGGGGGCCTTGATGAAAAACTGTTTTTT.

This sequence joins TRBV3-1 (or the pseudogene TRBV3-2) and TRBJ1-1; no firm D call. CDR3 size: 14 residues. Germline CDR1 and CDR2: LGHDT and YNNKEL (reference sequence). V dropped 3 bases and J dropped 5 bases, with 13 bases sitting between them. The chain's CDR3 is CASSHGGLKTEAFF. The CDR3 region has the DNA TGTGCCAGCAGCCACGGAGGGTTAAAGACTGAAGCTTTCTTT.

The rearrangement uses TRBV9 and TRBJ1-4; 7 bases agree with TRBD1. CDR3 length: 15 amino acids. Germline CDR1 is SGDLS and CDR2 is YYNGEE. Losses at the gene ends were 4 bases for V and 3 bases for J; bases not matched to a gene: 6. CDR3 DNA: TGTGCCAGCAGCCCGACCGGGACAGCTAATGAAAAACTGTTTTTT. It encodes CASSPTGTANEKLFF.

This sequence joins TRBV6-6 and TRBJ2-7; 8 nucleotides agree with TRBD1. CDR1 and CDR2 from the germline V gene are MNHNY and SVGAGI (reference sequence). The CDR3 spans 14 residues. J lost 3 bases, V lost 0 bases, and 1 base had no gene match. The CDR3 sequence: CASSYSTGGYEQYF. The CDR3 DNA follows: TGTGCCAGCAGTTACTCCACAGGGGGCTACGAGCAGTACTTC.

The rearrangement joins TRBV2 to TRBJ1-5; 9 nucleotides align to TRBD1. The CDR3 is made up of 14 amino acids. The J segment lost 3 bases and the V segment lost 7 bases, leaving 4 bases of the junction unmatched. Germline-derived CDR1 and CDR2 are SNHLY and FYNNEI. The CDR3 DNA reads TGTGCCAGCAAGCGGACAGGGGACAATCAGCCCCAGCATTTT. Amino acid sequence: CASKRTGDNQPQHF.